Reported below is one TCR beta chain. Its antigen is undetermined. This entry comes from a study of a mutant IDH1 vaccine in newly diagnosed glioma. Study information: Either 4-6 weeks after radiotherapy alone or alongside temozolomide, vaccination was begun.

This CDR3 has 15 amino acids. V was clipped by 6 bases and J by 0 bases, with 12 bases between them. Per germline, CDR1 SGHTA and CDR2 FQGNSA. Noted time point: week 11, during vaccination. In the vaccine, a single dose held 300 ug of the mutant IDH1 20-mer peptide, along with topical imiquimod. TCRdb's copy holds only in-frame clones and misses some; the assay was immunoSEQ multiplex PCR. The sample contains 60,000 to 75,000 clones, more than 80% of which appear only once. This sample comprised PBMCs, obtained from a glioma patient whose treatment included an IDH1 peptide vaccine. This receptor was obtained from a man under 40 with glioma. This sequence joins TRBV7-2 and TRBJ1-3, with D unresolved. CDR3: CASSEAPVSGNTIYF. The CDR3 DNA reads as TGTGCCAGCAGTGAAGCCCCAGTCTCTGGAAACACCATATATTTT.